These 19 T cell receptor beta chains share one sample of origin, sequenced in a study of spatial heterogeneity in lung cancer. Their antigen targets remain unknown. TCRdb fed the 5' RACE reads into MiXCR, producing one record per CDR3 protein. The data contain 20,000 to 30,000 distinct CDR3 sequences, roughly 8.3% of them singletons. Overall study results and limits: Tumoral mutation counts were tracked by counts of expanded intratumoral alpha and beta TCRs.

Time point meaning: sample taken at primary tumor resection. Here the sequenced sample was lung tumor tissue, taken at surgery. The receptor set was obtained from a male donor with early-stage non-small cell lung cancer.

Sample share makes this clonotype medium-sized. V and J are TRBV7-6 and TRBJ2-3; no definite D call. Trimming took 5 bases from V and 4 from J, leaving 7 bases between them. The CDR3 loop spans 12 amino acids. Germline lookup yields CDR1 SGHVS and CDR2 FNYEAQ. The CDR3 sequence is CASSPMSDTQYF. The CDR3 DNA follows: TGTGCCAGCAGCCCGATGTCAGATACGCAGTATTTT.

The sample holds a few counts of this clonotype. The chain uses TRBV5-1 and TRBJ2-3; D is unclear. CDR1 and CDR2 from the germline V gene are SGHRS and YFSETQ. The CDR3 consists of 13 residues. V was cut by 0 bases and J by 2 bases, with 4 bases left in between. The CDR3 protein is CASSLDFTDTQYF. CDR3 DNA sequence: TGCGCCAGCAGCTTGGACTTCACAGATACGCAGTATTTT.

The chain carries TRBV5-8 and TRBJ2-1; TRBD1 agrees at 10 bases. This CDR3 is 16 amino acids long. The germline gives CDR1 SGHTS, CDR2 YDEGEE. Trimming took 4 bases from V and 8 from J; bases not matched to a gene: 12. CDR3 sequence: CASSPDRGYPTDEQFF. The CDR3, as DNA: TGTGCCAGCAGCCCGGACAGGGGGTACCCTACGGATGAGCAGTTCTTC.

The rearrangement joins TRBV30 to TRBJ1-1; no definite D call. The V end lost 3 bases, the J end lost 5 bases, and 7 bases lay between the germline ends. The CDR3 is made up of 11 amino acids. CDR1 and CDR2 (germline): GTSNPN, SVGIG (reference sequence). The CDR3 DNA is TGTGCCTGGAGCTCGGGGACTGAAGCTTTCTTT. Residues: CAWSSGTEAFF.

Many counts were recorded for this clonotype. CDR3 nucleotides: TGTGCCAGCAGGGACAGCCTCAATCAGCCCCAGCATTTT. This codes for CASRDSLNQPQHF. This chain links TRBV7-2 with TRBJ1-5, with D possibly matching TRBD1 (6 bases). Trimming removed 6 bases from V and 3 bases from J, with 9 bases in between. The germline V gene encodes CDR1 SGHTA and CDR2 FQGNSA. CDR3 length: 13 amino acids.

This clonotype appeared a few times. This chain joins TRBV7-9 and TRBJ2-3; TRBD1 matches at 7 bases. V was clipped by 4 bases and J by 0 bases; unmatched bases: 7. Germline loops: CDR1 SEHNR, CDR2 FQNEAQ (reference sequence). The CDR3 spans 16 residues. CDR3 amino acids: CASSSPDRDSTDTQYF. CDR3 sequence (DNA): TGTGCCAGCAGCTCACCTGACAGGGATAGCACAGATACGCAGTATTTT.

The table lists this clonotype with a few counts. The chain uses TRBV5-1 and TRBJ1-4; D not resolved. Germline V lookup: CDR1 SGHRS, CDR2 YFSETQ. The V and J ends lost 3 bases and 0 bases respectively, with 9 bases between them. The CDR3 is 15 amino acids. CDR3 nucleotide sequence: TGCGCCAGCAGCTCTTCATTTGCAACTAATGAAAAACTGTTTTTT. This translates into CASSSSFATNEKLFF.

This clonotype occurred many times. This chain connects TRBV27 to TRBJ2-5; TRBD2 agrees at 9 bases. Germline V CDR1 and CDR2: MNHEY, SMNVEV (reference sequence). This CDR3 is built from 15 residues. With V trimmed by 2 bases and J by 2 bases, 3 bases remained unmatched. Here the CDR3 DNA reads TGTGCCAGCAGTTTACGACTAGCGGCGCAAGAGACCCAGTACTTC. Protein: CASSLRLAAQETQYF.

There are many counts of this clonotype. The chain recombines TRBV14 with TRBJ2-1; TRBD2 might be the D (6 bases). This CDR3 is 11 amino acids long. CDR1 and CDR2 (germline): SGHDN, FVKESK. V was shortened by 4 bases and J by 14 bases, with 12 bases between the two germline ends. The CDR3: CASSLPGVKFF. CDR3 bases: TGTGCCAGCAGCCTACCGGGAGTGAAGTTCTTC. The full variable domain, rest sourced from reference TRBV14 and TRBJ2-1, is EAGVTQFPSHSVIEKGQTVTLRCDPISGHDNLYWYRRVMGKEIKFLLHFVKESKQDESGMPNNRFLAERTGGTYSTLKVQPAELEDSGVYFCASSLPGVKFFGPGTRLTVL.

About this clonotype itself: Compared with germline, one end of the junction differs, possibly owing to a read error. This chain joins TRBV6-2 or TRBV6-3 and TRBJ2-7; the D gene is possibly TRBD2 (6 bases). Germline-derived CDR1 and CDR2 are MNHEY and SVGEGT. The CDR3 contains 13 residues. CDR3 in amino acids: CASTISGSRYQDF. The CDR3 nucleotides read TGTGCCAGCACCATTAGCGGAAGCCGATATCAGGACTTC.

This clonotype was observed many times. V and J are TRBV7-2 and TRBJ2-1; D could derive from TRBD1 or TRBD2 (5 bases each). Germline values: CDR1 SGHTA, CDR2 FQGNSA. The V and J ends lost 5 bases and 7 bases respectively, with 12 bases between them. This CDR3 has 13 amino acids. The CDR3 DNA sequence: TGTGCCAGCAGCCCCGGGACGTCAAATGAGCAGTTCTTC. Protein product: CASSPGTSNEQFF. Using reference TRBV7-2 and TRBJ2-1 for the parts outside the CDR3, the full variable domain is GAGVSQSPSNKVTEKGKDVELRCDPISGHTALYWYRQSLGQGLEFLIYFQGNSAPDKSGLPSDRFSAERTGGSVSTLTIQRTQQEDSAVYLCASSPGTSNEQFFGPGTRLTVL.

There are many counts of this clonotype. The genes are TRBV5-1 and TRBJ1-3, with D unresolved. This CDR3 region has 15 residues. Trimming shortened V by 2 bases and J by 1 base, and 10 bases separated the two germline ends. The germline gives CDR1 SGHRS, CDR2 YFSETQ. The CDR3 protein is CASSFGVGSGNTIYF. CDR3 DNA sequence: TGCGCCAGCAGCTTCGGTGTGGGTTCTGGAAACACCATATATTTT.

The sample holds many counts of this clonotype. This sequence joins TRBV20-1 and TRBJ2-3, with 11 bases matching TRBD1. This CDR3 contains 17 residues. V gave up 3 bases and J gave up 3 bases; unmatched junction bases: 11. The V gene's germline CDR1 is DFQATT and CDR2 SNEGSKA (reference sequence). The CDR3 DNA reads TGCAGTGCTAGCGCGGACAGGGGGCTTGGTGGTACAGATACGCAGTATTTT. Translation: CSASADRGLGGTDTQYF.

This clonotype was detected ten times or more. CDR3 nucleotides: TGCAGTGCCCCCCCACTAGCGGGCCGAGGGTTGAGCTCCTACAATGAGCAGTTCTTC. Translated, it gives CSAPPLAGRGLSSYNEQFF. The chain combines TRBV20-1 with TRBJ2-1, with 9 positions matching TRBD2. CDR1 and CDR2 from the germline V gene are DFQATT and SNEGSKA (reference sequence). The CDR3 covers 19 residues. V gave up 6 bases and J gave up 0 bases; unmatched junction bases: 18.

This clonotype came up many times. CDR3 region: CASHPTAYGYTF. CDR3 bases: TGTGCCAGCCACCCTACTGCATATGGCTACACCTTC. V usage is TRBV2 and J usage is TRBJ1-2; D ambiguous. The V gene lost 8 bases and the J gene lost 5 bases, with 12 bases spanning the gap. Germline CDR1 is SNHLY and CDR2 is FYNNEI. The CDR3 is 12 amino acids. The full variable domain, with the rest looked up from reference TRBV2 and TRBJ1-2, is EPEVTQTPSHQVTQMGQEVILRCVPISNHLYFYWYRQILGQKVEFLVSFYNNEISEKSEIFDDQFSVERPDGSNFTLKIRSTKLEDSAMYFCASHPTAYGYTFGSGTRLTVV.

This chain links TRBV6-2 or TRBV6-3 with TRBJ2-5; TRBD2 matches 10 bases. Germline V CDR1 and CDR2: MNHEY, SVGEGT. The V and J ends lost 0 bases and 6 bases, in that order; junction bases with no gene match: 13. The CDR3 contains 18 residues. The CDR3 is CASSYSISGGAGWKTQYF. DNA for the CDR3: TGTGCCAGCAGTTACTCGATAAGCGGGGGGGCCGGTTGGAAGACCCAGTACTTC.

The CDR3 reads CSARDMTGTGETQYF. The CDR3 bases are TGCAGTGCTAGAGACATGACAGGGACGGGAGAGACCCAGTACTTC. This chain uses TRBV20-1 with TRBJ2-5; 7 nucleotides match TRBD1. With 0 bases clipped from V and 4 bases from J, the junction kept 8 bases outside the gene matches. Germline V gene sequence: CDR1 DFQATT, CDR2 SNEGSKA (reference sequence). The CDR3 is 15 amino acids.

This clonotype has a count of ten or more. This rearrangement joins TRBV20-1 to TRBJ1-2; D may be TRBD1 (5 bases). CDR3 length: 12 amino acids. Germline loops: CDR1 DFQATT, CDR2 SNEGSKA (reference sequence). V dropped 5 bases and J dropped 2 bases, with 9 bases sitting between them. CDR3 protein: CSAPDTNYGYTF. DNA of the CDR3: TGCAGTGCTCCGGACACGAACTATGGCTACACCTTC.

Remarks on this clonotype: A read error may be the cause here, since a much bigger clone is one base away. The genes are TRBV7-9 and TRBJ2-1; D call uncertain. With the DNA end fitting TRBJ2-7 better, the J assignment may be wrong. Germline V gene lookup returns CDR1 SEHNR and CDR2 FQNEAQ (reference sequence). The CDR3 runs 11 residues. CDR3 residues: CASSLINEQYF. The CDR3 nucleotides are TGTGCCAGCAGCTTAATCAATGAGCAGTACTTC.